This T cell receptor beta chain comes out of a study of T cell responses to AZD1222 COVID-19 vaccine. Repertoires were generated with immunoSEQ multiplex PCR, while TCRdb's copy carries only in-frame clones and drops some. The sample records under 150,000 clones, about nine tenths being singletons. Germline V gene data show CDR1 as SGHRS and CDR2 as YFSETQ. V trimming: 7 bases; J trimming: 3 bases; junction bases outside the gene matches: 12. The length of the CDR3 is 15 residues. The sample in question was peripheral blood, obtained 28 days after the second AZD1222 dose. The V call is TRBV5-1, the J call TRBJ1-1; TRBD1 matches at 7 bases. The TCR was taken from an adult who received the AZD1222 COVID-19 vaccine. In nucleotides, the CDR3 is TGCGCCAGCTCGCGAGAGGGGGCGGAGTACACTGAAGCTTTCTTT. Its translation: CASSREGAEYTEAFF.